What follows are 3 T cell receptor beta chains derived from one specimen sequenced in a study of Ad26.COV2.S vaccination and SARS-CoV-2 variants. Treatment given: about 20 received Ad26.COV2.S at low or high dose, single or two shots; several received placebo; per-sample allocation not given. Sampling took place 63 days after the first vaccine or placebo injection. Clones were sequenced by immunoSEQ multiplex PCR, and TCRdb holds only the in-frame ones, with some missing. Altogether about 680,000 clones are present, 70% to 90% being singletons, with the ten largest covering around 1.5%. The sample here was peripheral blood, taken in a trial of Ad26.COV2.S vaccine versus placebo. Every receptor here comes from a person between 18 and 65 years old who received the Ad26.COV2.S COVID-19 vaccine or a placebo.

In nucleotides, the CDR3 is TGTGCCAGCAGCCTAGAGAGGGAGAATTCACCCCTCCACTTT. It encodes CASSLERENSPLHF. This chain uses TRBV7-9 with TRBJ1-6, with D hard to call. Trimming pared 5 bases from V and 7 bases from J, leaving 12 bases between. The CDR3 contains 14 residues. The germline gives CDR1 SEHNR, CDR2 FQNEAQ (reference sequence).

V and J are TRBV28 and TRBJ1-2, with D possibly TRBD1 on 5 matching bases. V was cut by 6 bases and J by 8 bases, with 13 bases left in between. The CDR3 covers 12 residues. Germline V lookup: CDR1 MDHEN, CDR2 SYDVKM. CDR3 amino acids: CASRGPLRGYTF. The CDR3 DNA sequence: TGTGCCAGCAGGGGGCCACTCAGGGGCTACACCTTC.

V gene TRBV18 combines with J gene TRBJ2-3; 9 nucleotides agree with TRBD2. V shed 3 bases and J 5 bases; nucleotides not matched to a gene: 15. From germline, CDR1 is KGHSH and CDR2 LQKENI. The CDR3 has 18 amino acids. CDR3 amino acids: CASSPLVVASGNLDTQYF. DNA of the CDR3: TGTGCCAGCTCACCGCTTGTCGTGGCTAGCGGGAATTTAGATACGCAGTATTTT.